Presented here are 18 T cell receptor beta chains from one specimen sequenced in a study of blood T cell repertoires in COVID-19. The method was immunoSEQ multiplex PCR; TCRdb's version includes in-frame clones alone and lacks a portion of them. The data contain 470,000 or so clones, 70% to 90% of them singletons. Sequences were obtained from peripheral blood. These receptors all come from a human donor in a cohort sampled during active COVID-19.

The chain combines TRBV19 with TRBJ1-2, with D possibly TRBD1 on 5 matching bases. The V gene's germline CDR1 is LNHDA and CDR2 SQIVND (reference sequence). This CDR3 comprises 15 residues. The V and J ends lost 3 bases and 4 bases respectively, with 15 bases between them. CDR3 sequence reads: CASSMISAGRYGYTF. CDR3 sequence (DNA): TGTGCCAGTAGTATGATATCGGCAGGGCGCTATGGCTACACCTTC.

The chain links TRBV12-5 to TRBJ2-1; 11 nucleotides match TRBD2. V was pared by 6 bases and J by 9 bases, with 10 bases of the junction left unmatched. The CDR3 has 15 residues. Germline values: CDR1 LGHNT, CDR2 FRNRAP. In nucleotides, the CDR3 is TGTGCTAGTGGATCGACTAGCGGGATAGGTAGTGAGCAGTTCTTC. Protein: CASGSTSGIGSEQFF.

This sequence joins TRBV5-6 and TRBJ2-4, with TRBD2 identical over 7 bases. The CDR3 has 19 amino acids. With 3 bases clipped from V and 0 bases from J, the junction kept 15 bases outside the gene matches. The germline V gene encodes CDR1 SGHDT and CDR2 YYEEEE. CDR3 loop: CASSWGGLGGEGAKNIQYF. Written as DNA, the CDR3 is TGTGCCAGCAGCTGGGGAGGCCTGGGAGGGGAAGGAGCCAAAAACATTCAGTACTTC.

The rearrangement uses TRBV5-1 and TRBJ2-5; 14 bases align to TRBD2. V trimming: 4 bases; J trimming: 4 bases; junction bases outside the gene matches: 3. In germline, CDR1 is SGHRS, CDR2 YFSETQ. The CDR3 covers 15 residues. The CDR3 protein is CASSVGTSGRETQYF. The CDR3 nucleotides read TGCGCCAGCAGCGTAGGGACTAGCGGGAGAGAGACCCAGTACTTC. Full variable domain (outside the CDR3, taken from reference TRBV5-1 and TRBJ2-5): KAGVTQTPRYLIKTRGQQVTLSCSPISGHRSVSWYQQTPGQGLQFLFEYFSETQRNKGNFPGRFSGRQFSNSRSEMNVSTLELGDSALYLCASSVGTSGRETQYFGPGTRLLVL.

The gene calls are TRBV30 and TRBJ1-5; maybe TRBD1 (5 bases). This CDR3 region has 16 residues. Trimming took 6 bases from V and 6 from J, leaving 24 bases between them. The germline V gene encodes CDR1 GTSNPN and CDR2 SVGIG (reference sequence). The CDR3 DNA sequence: TGTGCCTGCGAGGAGGAGGGGCGGTTTATTGGTCAGCCCCAGCATTTT. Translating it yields CACEEEGRFIGQPQHF.

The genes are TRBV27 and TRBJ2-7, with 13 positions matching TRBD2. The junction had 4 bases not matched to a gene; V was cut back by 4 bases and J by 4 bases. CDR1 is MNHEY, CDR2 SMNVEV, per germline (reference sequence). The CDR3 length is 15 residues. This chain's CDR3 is CASSSGLAGAYEQYF. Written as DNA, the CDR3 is TGTGCCAGCAGTTCCGGACTAGCGGGAGCGTACGAGCAGTACTTC.

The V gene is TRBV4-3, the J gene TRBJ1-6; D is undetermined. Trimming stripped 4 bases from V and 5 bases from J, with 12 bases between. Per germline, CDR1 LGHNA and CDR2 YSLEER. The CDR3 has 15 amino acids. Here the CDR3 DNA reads TGCGCCAGCAGCCCCGAGATAACCAATAATTCACCCCTCCACTTT. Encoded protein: CASSPEITNNSPLHF.

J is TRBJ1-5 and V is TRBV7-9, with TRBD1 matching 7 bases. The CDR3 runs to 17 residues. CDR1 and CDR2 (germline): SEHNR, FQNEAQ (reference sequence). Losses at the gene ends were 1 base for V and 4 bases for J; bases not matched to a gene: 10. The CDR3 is CASSLGTGQSINQPQHF. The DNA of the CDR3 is TGTGCCAGCAGCTTAGGTACGGGACAGTCAATAAATCAGCCCCAGCATTTT. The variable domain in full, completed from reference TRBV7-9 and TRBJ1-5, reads DTGVSQNPRHKITKRGQNVTFRCDPISEHNRLYWYRQTLGQGPEFLTYFQNEAQLEKSRLLSDRFSAERPKGSFSTLEIQRTEQGDSAMYLCASSLGTGQSINQPQHFGDGTRLSIL.

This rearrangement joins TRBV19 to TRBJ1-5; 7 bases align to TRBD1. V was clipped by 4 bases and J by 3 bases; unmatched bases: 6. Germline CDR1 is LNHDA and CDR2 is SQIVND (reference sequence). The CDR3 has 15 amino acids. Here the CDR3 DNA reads TGTGCCAGTAGTAGAGGGACAGCTGCCAATCAGCCCCAGCATTTT. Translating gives CASSRGTAANQPQHF.

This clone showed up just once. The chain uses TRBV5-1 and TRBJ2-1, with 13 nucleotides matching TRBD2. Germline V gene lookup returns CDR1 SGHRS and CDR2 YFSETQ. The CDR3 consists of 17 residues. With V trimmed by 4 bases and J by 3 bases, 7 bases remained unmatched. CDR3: CASSPWTSGSFYNEQFF. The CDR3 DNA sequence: TGCGCCAGCAGCCCCTGGACTAGCGGGAGTTTCTACAATGAGCAGTTCTTC.

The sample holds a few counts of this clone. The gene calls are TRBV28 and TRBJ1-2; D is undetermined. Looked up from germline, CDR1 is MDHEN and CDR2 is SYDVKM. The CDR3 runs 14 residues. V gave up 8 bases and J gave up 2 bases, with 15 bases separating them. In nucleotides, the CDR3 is TGTGCCAGCTCTTCTGGAGGAGGGAACTATGGCTACACCTTC. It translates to CASSSGGGNYGYTF.

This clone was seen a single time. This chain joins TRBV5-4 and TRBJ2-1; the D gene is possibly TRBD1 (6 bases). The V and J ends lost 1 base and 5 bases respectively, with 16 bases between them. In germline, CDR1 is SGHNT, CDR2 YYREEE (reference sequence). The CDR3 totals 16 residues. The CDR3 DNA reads TGTGCCAGCAGCTTGTGGACAGTTATGAACGACAATGAGCAGTTCTTC. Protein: CASSLWTVMNDNEQFF.

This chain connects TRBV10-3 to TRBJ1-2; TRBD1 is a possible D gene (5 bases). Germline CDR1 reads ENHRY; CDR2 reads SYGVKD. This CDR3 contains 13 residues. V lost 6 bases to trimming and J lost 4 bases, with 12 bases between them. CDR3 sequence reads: CAISDQGRYGYTF. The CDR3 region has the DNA TGTGCCATCAGCGATCAGGGTCGCTATGGCTACACCTTC.

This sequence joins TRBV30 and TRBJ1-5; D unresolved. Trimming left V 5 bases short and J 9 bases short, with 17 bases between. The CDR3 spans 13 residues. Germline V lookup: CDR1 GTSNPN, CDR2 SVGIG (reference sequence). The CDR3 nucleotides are TGTGCCTGGGACTATGAGGGCCGGGCGCCCCAGCATTTT. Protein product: CAWDYEGRAPQHF.

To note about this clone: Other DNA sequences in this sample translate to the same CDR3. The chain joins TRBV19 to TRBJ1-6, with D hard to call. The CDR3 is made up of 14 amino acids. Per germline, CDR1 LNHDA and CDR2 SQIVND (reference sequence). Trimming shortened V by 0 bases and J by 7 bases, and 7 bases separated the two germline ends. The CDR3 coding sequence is TGTGCCAGTAGTATAGAGCCGGGAAATTCACCCCTCCACTTT. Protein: CASSIEPGNSPLHF.

The CDR3 coding sequence is TGTGCCAGCAGTTACCACCAGGAGGGGAAGAACACTGAAGCTTTCTTT. It encodes CASSYHQEGKNTEAFF. The rearrangement uses TRBV6-2 or TRBV6-3 and TRBJ1-1; a possible D gene is TRBD1 (5 bases). Germline CDR1 is MNHEY and CDR2 is SVGEGT. With 2 bases removed from V and 1 base from J, the gap between germline ends came to 14 bases. The CDR3 is 16 residues long.

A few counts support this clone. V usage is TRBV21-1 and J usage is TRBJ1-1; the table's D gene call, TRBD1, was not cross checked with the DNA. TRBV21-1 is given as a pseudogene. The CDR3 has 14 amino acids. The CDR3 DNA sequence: TGTGCCAGCAGCACCAAGTCCAGGGTTAGGGGAGCTTTCTTT. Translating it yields CASSTKSRVRGAFF.

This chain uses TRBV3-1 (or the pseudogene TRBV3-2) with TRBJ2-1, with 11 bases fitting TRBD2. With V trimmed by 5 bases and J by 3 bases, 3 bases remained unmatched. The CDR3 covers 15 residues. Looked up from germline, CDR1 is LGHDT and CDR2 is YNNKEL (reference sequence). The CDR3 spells CASSDTSGGYNEQFF. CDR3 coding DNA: TGTGCCAGCAGCGATACTAGCGGGGGCTACAATGAGCAGTTCTTC.